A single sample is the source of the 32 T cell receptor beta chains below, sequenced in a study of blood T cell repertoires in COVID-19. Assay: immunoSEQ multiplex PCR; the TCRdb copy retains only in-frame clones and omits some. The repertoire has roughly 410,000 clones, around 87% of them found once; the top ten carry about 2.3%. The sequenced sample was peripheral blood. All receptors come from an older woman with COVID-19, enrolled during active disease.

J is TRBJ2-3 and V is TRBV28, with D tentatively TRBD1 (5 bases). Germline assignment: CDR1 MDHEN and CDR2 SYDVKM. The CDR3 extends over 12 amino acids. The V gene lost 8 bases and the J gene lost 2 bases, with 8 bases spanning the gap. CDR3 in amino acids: CASGALTDTQYF. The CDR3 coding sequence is TGTGCCAGCGGGGCCCTCACAGATACGCAGTATTTT.

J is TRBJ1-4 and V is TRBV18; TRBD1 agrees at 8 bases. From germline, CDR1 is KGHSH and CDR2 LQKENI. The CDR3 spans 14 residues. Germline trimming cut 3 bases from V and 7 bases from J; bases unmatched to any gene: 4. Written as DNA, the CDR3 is TGTGCCAGCTCACCGCTCACAGGGGGTGAAAAACTGTTTTTT. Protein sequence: CASSPLTGGEKLFF.

CDR3 nucleotide sequence: TGTGCCAGCAGTTACGGGCAGACTGAAAAACTGTTTTTT. This translates into CASSYGQTEKLFF. The genes are TRBV6-5 and TRBJ1-4; D is uncertain. The germline V gene has CDR1 MNHEY and CDR2 SVGAGI. The CDR3 spans 13 residues. V was clipped by 2 bases and J by 7 bases, with 8 bases between them.

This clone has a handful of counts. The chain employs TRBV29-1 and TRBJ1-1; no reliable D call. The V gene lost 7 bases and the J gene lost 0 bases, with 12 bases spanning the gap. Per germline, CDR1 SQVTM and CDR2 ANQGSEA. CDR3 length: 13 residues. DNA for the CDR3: TGCAGCGCCTCTGGGCAGCTGAACACTGAAGCTTTCTTT. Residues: CSASGQLNTEAFF.

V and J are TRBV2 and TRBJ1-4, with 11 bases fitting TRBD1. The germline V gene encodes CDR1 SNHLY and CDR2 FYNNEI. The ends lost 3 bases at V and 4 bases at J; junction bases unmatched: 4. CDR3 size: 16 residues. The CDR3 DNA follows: TGTGCCAGCAGTGAGGGACAGGGGGTGGGTAATGAAAAACTGTTTTTT. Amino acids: CASSEGQGVGNEKLFF.

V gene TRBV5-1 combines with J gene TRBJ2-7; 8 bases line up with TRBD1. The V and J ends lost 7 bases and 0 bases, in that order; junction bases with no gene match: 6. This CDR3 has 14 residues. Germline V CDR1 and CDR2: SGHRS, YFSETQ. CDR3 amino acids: CASRPGQDSYEQYF. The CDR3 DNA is TGCGCCAGCCGACCGGGACAGGACTCCTACGAGCAGTACTTC.

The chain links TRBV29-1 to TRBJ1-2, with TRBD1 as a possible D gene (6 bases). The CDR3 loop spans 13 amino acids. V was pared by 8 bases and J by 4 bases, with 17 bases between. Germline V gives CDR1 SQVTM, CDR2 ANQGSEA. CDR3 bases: TGCAGCTCTGGAGGGGGGGGCGGCTATGGCTACACCTTC. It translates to CSSGGGGGYGYTF.

The CDR3 spells CASSPGGNYGYTF. The CDR3 coding sequence is TGCGCCAGCAGCCCAGGGGGTAACTATGGCTACACCTTC. J is TRBJ1-2 and V is TRBV5-1; TRBD1 matches 7 bases. With 4 bases clipped from V and 1 base from J, the junction kept 1 base outside the gene matches. The CDR3 covers 13 residues. Germline loops: CDR1 SGHRS, CDR2 YFSETQ. Full variable domain (missing parts from reference TRBV5-1 and TRBJ1-2): KAGVTQTPRYLIKTRGQQVTLSCSPISGHRSVSWYQQTPGQGLQFLFEYFSETQRNKGNFPGRFSGRQFSNSRSEMNVSTLELGDSALYLCASSPGGNYGYTFGSGTRLTVV.

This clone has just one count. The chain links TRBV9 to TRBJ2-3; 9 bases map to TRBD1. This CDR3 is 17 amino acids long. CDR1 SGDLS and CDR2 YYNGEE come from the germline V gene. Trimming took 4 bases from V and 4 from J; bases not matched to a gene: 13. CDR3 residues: CASSPSSPGQGADTQYF. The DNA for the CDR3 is TGTGCCAGCAGCCCCTCATCTCCGGGACAGGGAGCAGATACGCAGTATTTT. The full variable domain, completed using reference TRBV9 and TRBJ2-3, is DSGVTQTPKHLITATGQRVTLRCSPRSGDLSVYWYQQSLDQGLQFLIQYYNGEERAKGNILERFSAQQFPDLHSELNLSSLELGDSALYFCASSPSSPGQGADTQYFGPGTRLTVL.

The CDR3 nucleotides read TGTGCCAGCAGTGAGACAGGGCCACTCCGCAACTTCTTC. Protein: CASSETGPLRNFF. This chain connects TRBV6-1 to TRBJ2-1, with 7 nucleotides matching TRBD1. V was clipped by 3 bases and J by 16 bases; unmatched bases: 12. Germline loops: CDR1 MNHNS, CDR2 SASEGT. The CDR3 spans 13 residues.

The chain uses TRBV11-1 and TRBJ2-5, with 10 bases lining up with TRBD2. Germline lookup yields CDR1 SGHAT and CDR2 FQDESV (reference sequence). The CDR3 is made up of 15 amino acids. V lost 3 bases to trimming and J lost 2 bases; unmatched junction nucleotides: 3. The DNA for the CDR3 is TGTGCCAGCAGCTTCCCACTAGCGGGGCAAGAGACCCAGTACTTC. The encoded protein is CASSFPLAGQETQYF.

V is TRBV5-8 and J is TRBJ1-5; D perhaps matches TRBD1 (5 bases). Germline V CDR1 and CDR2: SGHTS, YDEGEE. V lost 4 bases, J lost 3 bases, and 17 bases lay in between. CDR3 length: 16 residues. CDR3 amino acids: CASSLGKGLDNQPQHF. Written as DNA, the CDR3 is TGTGCCAGCAGCCTGGGAAAGGGGTTGGACAATCAGCCCCAGCATTTT.

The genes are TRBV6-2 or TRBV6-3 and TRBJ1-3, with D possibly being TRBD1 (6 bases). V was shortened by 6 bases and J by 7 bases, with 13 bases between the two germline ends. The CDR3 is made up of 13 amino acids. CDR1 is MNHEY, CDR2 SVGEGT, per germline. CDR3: CASSTTGRNTIYF. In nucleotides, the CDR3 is TGTGCCAGCAGCACTACAGGGCGGAACACCATATATTTT.

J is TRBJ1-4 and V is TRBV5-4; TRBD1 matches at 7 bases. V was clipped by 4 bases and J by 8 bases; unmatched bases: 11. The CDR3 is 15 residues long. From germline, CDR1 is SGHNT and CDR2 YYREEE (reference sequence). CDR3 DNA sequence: TGTGCCAGCAGCCGAACAGGGGCCGTAGGGGAAAAACTGTTTTTT. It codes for CASSRTGAVGEKLFF.

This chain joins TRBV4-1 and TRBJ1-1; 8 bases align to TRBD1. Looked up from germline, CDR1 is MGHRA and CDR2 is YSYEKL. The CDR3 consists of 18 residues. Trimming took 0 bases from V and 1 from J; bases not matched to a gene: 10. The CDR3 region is CASSQEGWDRRTNTEAFF. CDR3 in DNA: TGCGCCAGCAGCCAAGAGGGTTGGGACAGGCGCACGAACACTGAAGCTTTCTTT.

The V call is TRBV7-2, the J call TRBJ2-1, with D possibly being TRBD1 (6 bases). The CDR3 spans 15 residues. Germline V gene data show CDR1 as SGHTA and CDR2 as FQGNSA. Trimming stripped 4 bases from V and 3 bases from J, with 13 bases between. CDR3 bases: TGTGCCAGCAGCTCAGGGACACAAGTCTACAATGAGCAGTTCTTC. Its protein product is CASSSGTQVYNEQFF.

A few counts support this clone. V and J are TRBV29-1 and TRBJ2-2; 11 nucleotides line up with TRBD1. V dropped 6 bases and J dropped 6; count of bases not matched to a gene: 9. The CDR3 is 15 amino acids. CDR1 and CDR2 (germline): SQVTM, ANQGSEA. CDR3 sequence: CSVYPGTGGSGELFF. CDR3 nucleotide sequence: TGCAGCGTCTACCCCGGGACAGGGGGTTCCGGGGAGCTGTTTTTT.

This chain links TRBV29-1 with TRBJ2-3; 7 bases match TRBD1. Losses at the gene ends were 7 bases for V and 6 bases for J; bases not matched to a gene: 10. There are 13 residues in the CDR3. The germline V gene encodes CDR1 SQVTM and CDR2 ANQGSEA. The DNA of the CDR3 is TGCAGCGCCCCGGGACAGCCTTTGGATACGCAGTATTTT. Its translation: CSAPGQPLDTQYF.

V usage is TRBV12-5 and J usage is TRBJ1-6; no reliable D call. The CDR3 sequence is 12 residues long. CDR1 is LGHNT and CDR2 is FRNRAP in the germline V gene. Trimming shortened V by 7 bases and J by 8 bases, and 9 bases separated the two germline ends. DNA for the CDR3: TGTGCTAGTGCCAGACTCGATTCACCCCTCCACTTT. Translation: CASARLDSPLHF.

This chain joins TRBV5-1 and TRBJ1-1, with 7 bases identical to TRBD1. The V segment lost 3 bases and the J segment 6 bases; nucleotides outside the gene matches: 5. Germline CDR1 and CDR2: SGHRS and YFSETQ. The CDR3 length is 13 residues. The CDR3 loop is CASSSGTAPEAFF. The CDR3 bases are TGCGCCAGCAGCTCCGGGACAGCGCCTGAAGCTTTCTTT. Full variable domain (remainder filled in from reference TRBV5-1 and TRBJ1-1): KAGVTQTPRYLIKTRGQQVTLSCSPISGHRSVSWYQQTPGQGLQFLFEYFSETQRNKGNFPGRFSGRQFSNSRSEMNVSTLELGDSALYLCASSSGTAPEAFFGQGTRLTVV.

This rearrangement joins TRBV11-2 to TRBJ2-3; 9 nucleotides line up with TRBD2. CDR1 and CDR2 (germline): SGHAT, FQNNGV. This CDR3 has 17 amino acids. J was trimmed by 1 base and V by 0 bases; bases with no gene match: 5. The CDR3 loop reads CASSLDFQRGGTDTQYF. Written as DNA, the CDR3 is TGTGCCAGCAGCTTAGATTTCCAGCGGGGGGGCACAGATACGCAGTATTTT.

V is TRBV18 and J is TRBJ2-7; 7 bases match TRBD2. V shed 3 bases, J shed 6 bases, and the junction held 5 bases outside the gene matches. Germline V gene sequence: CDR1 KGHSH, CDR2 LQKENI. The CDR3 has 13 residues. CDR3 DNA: TGTGCCAGCTCACCGGAGGGCGGGGGCGAGCAGTACTTC. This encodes CASSPEGGGEQYF.

DNA for the CDR3: TGTGCCACCAGCGGGGGACAGGTCACAGATACGCAGTATTTT. Translated, it gives CATSGGQVTDTQYF. The chain uses TRBV24-1 and TRBJ2-3, with TRBD1 matching over 8 bases. With V trimmed by 7 bases and J by 2 bases, 4 bases remained unmatched. The CDR3 spans 14 residues. Germline V gives CDR1 KGHDR, CDR2 SFDVKD.

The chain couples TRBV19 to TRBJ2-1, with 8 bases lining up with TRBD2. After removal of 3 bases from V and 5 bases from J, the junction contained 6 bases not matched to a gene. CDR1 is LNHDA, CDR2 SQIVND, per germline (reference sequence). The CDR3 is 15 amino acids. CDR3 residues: CASSIPGGAHNEQFF. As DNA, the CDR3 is TGTGCCAGTAGTATCCCCGGGGGGGCCCACAATGAGCAGTTCTTC.

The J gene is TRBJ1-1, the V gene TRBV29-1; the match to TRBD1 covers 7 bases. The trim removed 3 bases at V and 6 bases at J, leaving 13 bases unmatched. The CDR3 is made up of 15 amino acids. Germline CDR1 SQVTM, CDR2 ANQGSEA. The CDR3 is CSVESGTVDLAEAFF. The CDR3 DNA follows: TGCAGCGTTGAGAGTGGGACAGTTGATCTCGCTGAAGCTTTCTTT.

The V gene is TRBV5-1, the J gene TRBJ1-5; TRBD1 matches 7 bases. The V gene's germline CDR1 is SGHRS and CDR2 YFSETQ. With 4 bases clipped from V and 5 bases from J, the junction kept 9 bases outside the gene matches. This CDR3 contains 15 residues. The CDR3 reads CASSTLSGGDQPQHF. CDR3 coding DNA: TGCGCCAGCAGCACCCTATCAGGGGGAGATCAGCCCCAGCATTTT.

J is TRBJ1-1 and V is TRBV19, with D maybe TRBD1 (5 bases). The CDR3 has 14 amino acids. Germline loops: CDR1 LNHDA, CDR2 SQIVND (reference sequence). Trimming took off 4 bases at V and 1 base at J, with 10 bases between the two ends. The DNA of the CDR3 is TGTGCCAGTAGTACTTCACAGGAGAACACTGAAGCTTTCTTT. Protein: CASSTSQENTEAFF.

The CDR3 nucleotides are TGTGCCAGTAGTATGATGCCAGGGCAAGCTTTCTTT. This gives the protein CASSMMPGQAFF. The chain couples TRBV19 to TRBJ1-1; D perhaps matches TRBD1 (5 bases). Trimming removed 3 bases from V and 9 bases from J, with 11 bases in between. The CDR3 runs 12 residues. Looked up from germline, CDR1 is LNHDA and CDR2 is SQIVND (reference sequence).

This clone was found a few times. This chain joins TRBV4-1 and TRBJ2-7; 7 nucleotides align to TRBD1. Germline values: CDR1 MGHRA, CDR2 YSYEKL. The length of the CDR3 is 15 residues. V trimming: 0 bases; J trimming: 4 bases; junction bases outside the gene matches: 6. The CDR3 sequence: CASSQDEGAAYEQYF. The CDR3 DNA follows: TGCGCCAGCAGCCAAGACGAGGGGGCAGCTTACGAGCAGTACTTC.

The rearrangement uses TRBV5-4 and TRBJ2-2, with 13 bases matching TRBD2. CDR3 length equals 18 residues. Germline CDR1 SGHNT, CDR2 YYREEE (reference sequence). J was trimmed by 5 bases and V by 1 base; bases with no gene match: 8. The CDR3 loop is CASSLTSGGAALTGELFF. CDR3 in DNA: TGTGCCAGCAGCTTGACTAGCGGGGGGGCCGCGTTAACCGGGGAGCTGTTTTTT.

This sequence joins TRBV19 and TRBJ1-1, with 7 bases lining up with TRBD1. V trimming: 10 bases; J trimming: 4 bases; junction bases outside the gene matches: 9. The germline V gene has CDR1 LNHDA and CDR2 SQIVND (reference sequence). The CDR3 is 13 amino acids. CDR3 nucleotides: TGTGCCACCAACCGGAGGGACAGCACTGAAGCTTTCTTT. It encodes CATNRRDSTEAFF.

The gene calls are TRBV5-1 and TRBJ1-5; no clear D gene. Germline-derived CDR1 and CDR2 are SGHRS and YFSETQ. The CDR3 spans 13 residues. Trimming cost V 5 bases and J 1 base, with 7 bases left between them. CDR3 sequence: CASREGSNQPQHF. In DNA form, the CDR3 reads TGCGCCAGCAGGGAGGGAAGCAATCAGCCCCAGCATTTT. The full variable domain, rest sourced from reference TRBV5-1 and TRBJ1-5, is KAGVTQTPRYLIKTRGQQVTLSCSPISGHRSVSWYQQTPGQGLQFLFEYFSETQRNKGNFPGRFSGRQFSNSRSEMNVSTLELGDSALYLCASREGSNQPQHFGDGTRLSIL.